This TCR beta chain was captured in a study of shared clonotypes between healthy human individuals (dated by TCRdb to 2020 to 2021). Some background on the complete study: The cohort included three men and a couple of women between 18 and 49 years of age. For each donor, CD4 naive and CD4 memory were each run on three plates, CD8 naive on two plates, and CD8 memory on one plate. To estimate repertoire size and how much clonotypes are shared between individuals, the study performed deep sequencing of blood TCR repertoires from a handful of healthy adults. To increase sequencing depth and limit assay-specific biases, TCR repertoire library preparation and sequencing were carried out by different laboratories using diverse techniques. Each donor's leukapheresis produced roughly between roughly 0.85 and 9.5 billion PBMCs. The paper's findings and limits, for the study overall: Compared with non-shared clonotypes, the clonotypes found in all four sorted-subset donors had higher generation probabilities. The genetic and exposure-history diversity represented was limited by the small number of donors. Pairwise subsampling indicated that sequencing depth was expected to affect the degree of clonotype sharing among donors. Estimated clonotype richness was generally larger for naive than for memory subsets. Incomplete sequencing was indicated by rarefaction of sorted-subset datasets, despite the large sequencing depth. Approximately 5% of naive CD4, more than 3% of naive CD8, approximately 2% of memory CD4, and less than 0.45% of memory CD8 clonotypes were shared across a few donors. Only blood was sampled, and tissue TCR repertoires likely differ from those in blood.

Using the deep immunoSEQ assay, multiplex PCR amplified TCR CDR3 regions from genomic DNA. Extracted genomic DNA from each cell subset was spread evenly across all wells of several immunoSEQ 96-well plates, with each plate serving as a replicate. For sorted subsets, roughly 200 ng of genomic DNA, equivalent to 25,000 to 35,000 T cell genomes, went into each replicate PCR. Purified libraries were measured with a Qubit 3.0 fluorometer, size-checked on a Bioanalyzer 2100, and measured again with the KAPA Library Quantification kit. A separate single-read 150-cycle Illumina NextSeq 550 flow cell was used to sequence each immunoSEQ 96-well plate. As for the authors' bioinformatics: Because the immunoSEQ output included only junctional sequences and no quality scores, the filtering could not be the same as the filtering used for full-length reads. Sequences were annotated with PyIR, a Python wrapper for IgBLAST v1.9, using IMGT germline references to assign V/J genes and CDR3. Reads were filtered out if the reads had weak V/J assignments (E-value above 1e-6), no CDR3, stop codons, out-of-frame junctions, or ambiguous translated residues. A V3J clonotype was defined by an identical inferred V gene, J gene, and CDR3 amino acid sequence. The percentage overlap between two repertoires was calculated by dividing the number of shared unique clonotypes by the size of the smaller repertoire. Three approaches were used to assess repertoire richness: RTK rarefaction, the Chao1 estimator, and Recon v2.1 estimates of unobserved clonotypes. OLGA was used to compute generation probabilities for all TCRbeta clonotypes that the gDNA method yielded from four donors. TCRdb limited this immuneACCESS table to in-frame rearrangements with V and J called. A share of clones is missing; checked studies link under half to unresolved V genes, and the rest is unexplained. V and J calls and clone size come straight from that table; D and trimming were deduced from the DNA. The sample data list about 1.1 million clones, and roughly 74% of these were observed just once. The top ten constitute roughly 0.65% of the sample.

The CDR3 runs 15 residues from the cysteine to the phenylalanine. Of all the DNA, just the CDR3 is kept, 45 bases in frame from base 1. Trimming removed 3 bases from V and 5 bases from J, leaving 17 bases between the germline ends. CDR1 and CDR2, per the germline V gene, are SGHDN and FVKESK. This clone was observed a few times. It has no known antigen specificity. One base away there is no much larger clone; base qualities are not given. The donors were healthy, HIV-negative adults with no recently reported acute infections or vaccinations. Every donor was a Caucasian adult living in Nashville, Tennessee, USA. Magnetic negative selection was used to enrich CD4+ T cells, after which naive cells were positively selected on CD45RA and the negative fraction became the memory subset. Blood was collected by leukapheresis, and PBMCs were isolated by Ficoll-Histopaque density gradient centrifugation and then cryopreserved in liquid nitrogen vapor phase. Purity and quantity of every magnetically sorted T cell population were checked by analytical flow cytometry. Each sorted fraction had its genomic DNA isolated and then quantified by UV absorbance on a Nanodrop 2000c.

The sequenced material came from memory CD4+ T cells from PBMCs. Sample cell subset or site, as interpreted from the label and publication: CD45RA-negative fraction. The V and J genes are TRBV14 and TRBJ2-7; TRBD2 might be the D gene, on 5 matching bases. This clonotype originated in a man between 18 and 35 years old in good health. Some clones in this sample may be carry-over from other donors' samples. The CDR3 in this case is CASSHIWEKSHEQYF. The bases are TGTGCCAGCAGCCACATCTGGGAGAAATCCCACGAGCAGTACTTC.